This paragraph reports one T cell receptor beta chain. This CDR3 contains 14 residues. Trimming took 8 bases from V and 2 from J; bases not matched to a gene: 9. Germline assignment: CDR1 MDHEN and CDR2 SYDVKM. This entry is derived from a study of blood T cell repertoires in COVID-19. Some clones are missing from TCRdb's copy, which holds only in-frame ones; the method was immunoSEQ multiplex PCR. The table has approximately 300,000 clones, approximately 85% seen once. The sequenced sample was peripheral blood. V and J are TRBV28 and TRBJ2-7; 7 nucleotides align to TRBD1. This receptor was obtained from a human donor with COVID-19, enrolled during active disease. The donor label of this sample is uncertain. The CDR3 nucleotides read TGTGCCAGCGGCCTACGACAGGGAACCTACGAGCAGTACTTC. This encodes CASGLRQGTYEQYF.